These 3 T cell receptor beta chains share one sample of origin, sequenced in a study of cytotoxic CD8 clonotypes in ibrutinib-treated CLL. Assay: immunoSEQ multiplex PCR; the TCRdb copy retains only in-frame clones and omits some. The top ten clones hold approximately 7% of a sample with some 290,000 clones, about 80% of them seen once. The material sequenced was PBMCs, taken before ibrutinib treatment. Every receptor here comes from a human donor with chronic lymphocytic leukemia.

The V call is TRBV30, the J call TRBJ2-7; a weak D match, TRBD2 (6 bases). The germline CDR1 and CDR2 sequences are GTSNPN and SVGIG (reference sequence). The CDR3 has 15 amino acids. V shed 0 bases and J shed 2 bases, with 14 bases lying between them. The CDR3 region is CAWSVYGGTAYEQYF. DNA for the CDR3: TGTGCCTGGAGTGTTTATGGCGGGACGGCCTACGAGCAGTACTTC.

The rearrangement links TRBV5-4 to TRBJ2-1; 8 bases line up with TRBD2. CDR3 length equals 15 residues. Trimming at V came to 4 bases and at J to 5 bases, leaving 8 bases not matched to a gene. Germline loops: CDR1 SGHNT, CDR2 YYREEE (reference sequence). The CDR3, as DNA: TGTGCCAGCAGCAAAGGACTAGCAGATAACAATGAGCAGTTCTTC. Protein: CASSKGLADNNEQFF.

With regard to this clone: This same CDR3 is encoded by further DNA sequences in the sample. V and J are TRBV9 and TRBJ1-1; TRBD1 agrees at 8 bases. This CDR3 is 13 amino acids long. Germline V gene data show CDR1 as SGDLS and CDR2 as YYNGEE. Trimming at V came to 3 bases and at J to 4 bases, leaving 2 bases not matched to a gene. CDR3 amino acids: CASSATGGTEAFF. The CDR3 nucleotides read TGTGCCAGCAGCGCAACAGGGGGCACTGAAGCTTTCTTT.